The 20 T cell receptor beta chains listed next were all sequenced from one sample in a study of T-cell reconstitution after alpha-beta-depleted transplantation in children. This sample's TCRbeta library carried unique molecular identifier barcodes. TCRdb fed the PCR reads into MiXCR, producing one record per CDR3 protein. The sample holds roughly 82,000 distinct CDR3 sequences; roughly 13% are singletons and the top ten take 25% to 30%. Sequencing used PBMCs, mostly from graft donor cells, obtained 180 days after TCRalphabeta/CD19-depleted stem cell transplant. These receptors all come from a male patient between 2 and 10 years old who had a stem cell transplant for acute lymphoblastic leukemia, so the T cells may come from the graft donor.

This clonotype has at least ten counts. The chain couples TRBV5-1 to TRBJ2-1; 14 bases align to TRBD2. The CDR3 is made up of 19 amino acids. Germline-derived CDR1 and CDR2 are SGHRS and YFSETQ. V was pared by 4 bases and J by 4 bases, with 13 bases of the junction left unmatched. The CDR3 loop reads CASSPSGTSGRSGYNEQFF. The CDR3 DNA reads TGCGCCAGCAGCCCGTCCGGGACTAGCGGGAGATCGGGGTACAATGAGCAGTTCTTC.

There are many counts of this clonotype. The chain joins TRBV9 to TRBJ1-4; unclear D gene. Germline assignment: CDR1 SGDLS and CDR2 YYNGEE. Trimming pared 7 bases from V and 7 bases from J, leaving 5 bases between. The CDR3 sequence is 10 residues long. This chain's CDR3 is CASSGEKLFF. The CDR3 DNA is TGTGCCAGCTCCGGTGAAAAACTGTTTTTT.

This CDR3 reads CASSLSGGAKNIQYF. CDR3 in DNA: TGTGCCAGCAGCTTATCAGGGGGAGCCAAAAACATTCAGTACTTC. This chain joins TRBV7-2 and TRBJ2-4, with 7 bases identical to TRBD1. Germline CDR1 reads SGHTA; CDR2 reads FQGNSA. The CDR3 runs 15 residues. V was clipped by 2 bases and J by 0 bases; unmatched bases: 1.

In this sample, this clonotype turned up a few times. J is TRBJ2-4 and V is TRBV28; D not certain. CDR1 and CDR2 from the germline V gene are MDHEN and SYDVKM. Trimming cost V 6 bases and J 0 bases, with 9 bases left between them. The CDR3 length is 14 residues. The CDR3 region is CASSFGLAKNIQYF. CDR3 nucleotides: TGTGCCAGCAGCTTTGGGCTAGCCAAAAACATTCAGTACTTC.

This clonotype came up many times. DNA for the CDR3: TGTGCCAGCAGCTTTCTCGCCCAAGAGACCCAGTACTTC. Translated: CASSFLAQETQYF. This chain links TRBV12-3 or TRBV12-4 with TRBJ2-5; D gene unclear. The CDR3 has 13 amino acids. Trimming removed 6 bases at V and 1 base at J, with 9 bases between.

This CDR3 is CSARVGRSYYEQYF. In DNA, the CDR3 is TGCAGTGCTAGAGTCGGGAGATCCTACTACGAGCAGTACTTC. The gene calls are TRBV20-1 and TRBJ2-7; D may be TRBD2 (6 bases). The CDR3 is made up of 14 amino acids. Germline CDR1 reads DFQATT; CDR2 reads SNEGSKA (reference sequence). The V and J ends lost 1 base and 3 bases respectively, with 13 bases between them.

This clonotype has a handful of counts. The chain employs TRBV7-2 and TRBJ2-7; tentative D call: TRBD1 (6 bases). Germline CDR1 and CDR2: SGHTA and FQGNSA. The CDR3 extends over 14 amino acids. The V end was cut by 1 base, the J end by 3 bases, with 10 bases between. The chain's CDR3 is CASSLDWTDYEQYF. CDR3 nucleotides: TGTGCCAGCAGCTTAGACTGGACAGACTACGAGCAGTACTTC.

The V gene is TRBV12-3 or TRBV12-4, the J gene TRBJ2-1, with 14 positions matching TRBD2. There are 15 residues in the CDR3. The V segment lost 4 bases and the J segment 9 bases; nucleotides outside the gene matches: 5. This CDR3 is CASSSHGTSGSEQFF. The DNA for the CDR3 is TGTGCCAGCAGTTCCCACGGGACTAGCGGGAGTGAGCAGTTCTTC.

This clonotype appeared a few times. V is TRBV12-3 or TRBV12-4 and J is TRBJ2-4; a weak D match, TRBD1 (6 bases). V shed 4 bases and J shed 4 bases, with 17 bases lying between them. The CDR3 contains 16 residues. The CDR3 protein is CASSSGQGYPKNIQYF. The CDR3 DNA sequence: TGTGCCAGCAGTTCGGGACAAGGGTACCCTAAAAACATTCAGTACTTC.

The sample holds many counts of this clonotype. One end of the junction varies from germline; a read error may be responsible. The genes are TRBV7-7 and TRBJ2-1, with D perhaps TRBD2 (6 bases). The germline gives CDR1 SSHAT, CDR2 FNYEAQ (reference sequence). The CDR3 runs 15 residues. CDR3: CASSSGRSYYNEQFF. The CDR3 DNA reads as TGTGCTAGCAGCTCCGGGAGAAGCTATTACAATGAGCAGTTCTTC.

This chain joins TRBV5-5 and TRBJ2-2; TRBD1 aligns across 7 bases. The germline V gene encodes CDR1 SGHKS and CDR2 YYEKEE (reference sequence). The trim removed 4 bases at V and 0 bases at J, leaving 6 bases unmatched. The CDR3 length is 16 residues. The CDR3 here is CASSRAGGSNTGELFF. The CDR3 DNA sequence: TGTGCCAGCAGCAGAGCAGGGGGTTCGAACACCGGGGAGCTGTTTTTT.

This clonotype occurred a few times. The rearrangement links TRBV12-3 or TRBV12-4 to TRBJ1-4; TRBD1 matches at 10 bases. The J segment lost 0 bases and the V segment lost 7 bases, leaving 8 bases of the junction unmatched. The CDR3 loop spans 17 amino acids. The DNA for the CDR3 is TGTGCCAGCATCTTCGACAGGGGGCAAGCAACTAATGAAAAACTGTTTTTT. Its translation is CASIFDRGQATNEKLFF.

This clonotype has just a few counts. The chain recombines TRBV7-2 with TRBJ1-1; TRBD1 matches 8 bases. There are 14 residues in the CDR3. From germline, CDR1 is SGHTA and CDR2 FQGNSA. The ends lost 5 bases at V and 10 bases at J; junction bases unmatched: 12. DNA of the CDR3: TGTGCCAGCAGCCTTCTACCCACAGGGGGTGGAGCTTTCTTT. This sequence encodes CASSLLPTGGGAFF.

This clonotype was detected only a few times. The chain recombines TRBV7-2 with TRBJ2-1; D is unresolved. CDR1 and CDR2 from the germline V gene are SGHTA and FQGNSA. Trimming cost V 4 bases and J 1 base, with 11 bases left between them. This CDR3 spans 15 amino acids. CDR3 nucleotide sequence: TGTGCCAGCAGCTGGTCTACGGGTTCCTACAATGAGCAGTTCTTC. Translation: CASSWSTGSYNEQFF.

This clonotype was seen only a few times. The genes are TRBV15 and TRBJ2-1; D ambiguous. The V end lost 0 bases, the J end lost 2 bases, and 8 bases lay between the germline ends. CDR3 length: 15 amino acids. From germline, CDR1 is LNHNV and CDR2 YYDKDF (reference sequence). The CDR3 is CATSRDVSTYNEQFF. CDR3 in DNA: TGTGCCACCAGCAGAGATGTTTCCACCTACAATGAGCAGTTCTTC. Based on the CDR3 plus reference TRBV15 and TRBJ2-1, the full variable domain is DAMVIQNPRYQVTQFGKPVTLSCSQTLNHNVMYWYQQKSSQAPKLLFHYYDKDFNNEADTPDNFQSRRPNTSFCFLDIRSPGLGDTAMYLCATSRDVSTYNEQFFGPGTRLTVL.

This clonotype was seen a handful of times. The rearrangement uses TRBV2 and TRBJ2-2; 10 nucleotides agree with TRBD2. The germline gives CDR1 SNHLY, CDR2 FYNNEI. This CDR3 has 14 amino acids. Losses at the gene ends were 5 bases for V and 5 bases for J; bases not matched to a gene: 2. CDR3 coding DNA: TGTGCCAGCAGTCTAGCGGGAGTTACCGGGGAGCTGTTTTTT. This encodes CASSLAGVTGELFF.

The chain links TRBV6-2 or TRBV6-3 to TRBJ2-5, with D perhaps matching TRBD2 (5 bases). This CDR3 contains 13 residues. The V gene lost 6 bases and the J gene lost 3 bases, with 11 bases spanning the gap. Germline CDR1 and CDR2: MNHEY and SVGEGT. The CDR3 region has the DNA TGTGCCAGCAGAGAGGTCGGGGAAGAGACCCAGTACTTC. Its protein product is CASREVGEETQYF.

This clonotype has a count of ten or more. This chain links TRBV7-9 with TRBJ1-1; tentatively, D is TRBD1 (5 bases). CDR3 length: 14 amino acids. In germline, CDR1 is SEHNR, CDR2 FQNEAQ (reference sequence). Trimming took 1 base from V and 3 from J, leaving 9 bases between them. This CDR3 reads CASSLGGAYTEAFF. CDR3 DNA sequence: TGTGCCAGCAGCTTAGGGGGCGCGTACACTGAAGCTTTCTTT.

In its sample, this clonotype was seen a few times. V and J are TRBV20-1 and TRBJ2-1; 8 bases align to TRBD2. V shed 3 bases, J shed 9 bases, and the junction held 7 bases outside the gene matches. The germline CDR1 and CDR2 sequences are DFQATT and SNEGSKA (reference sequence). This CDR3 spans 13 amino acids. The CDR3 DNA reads TGCAGTGCTAGTATGGTAGCGGGGAGTGAGCAGTTCTTC. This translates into CSASMVAGSEQFF.

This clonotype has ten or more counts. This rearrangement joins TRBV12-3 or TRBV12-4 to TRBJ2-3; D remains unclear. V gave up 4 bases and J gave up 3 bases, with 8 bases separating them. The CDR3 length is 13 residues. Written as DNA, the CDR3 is TGTGCCAGCAGTTCTCCTCCGACAGATACGCAGTATTTT. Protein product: CASSSPPTDTQYF.